This T cell receptor (beta chain) was recovered during a study of blood T cell repertoires in COVID-19 (dated by TCRdb to the early 2020s). In terms of the full investigation: Samples covering the acute and convalescent phases of COVID-19 were provided by collaborators in the United States, Italy and Spain. The material from the prospective study consisted of cDNA or gDNA derived from T cells, B-cell-depleted T cells, or PBMCs. Deeply sampled blood TCRbeta repertoires from subjects exposed to, actively infected with, or recovered from COVID-19 were included in the dataset. A freely available public database, intended as a resource for researchers studying the immune response to SARS-CoV-2, is where the repertoires were released. Samples were obtained from the ongoing ImmuneRACE study (first 160 participants) and from some 1,300 subjects provided by 6 global collaborators. Sample metadata almost always included a de-identified subject ID, COVID-19 status, age in years and sex. Where HLA class I and class II types were available, the types were taken from metadata supplied by the sample provider, not from assay-based typing. Broader findings and caveats from the paper: Clinical and demographic metadata were provided uncurated, with the amount varying by source and participant.

The collaborating institutions used their own protocols to collect whole blood in K2EDTA tubes. For TCRbeta analysis, collaborators shipped samples as frozen whole blood, isolated PBMCs, or DNA extracted from either of those sample types. TCRbeta CDR3 regions were amplified from genomic DNA using the immunoSEQ Assay, a bias-controlled multiplex PCR. The paper's data handling went like this. Nucleated cell counts per sample were estimated from amplification of reference gene primers within the assay. To quantify the absolute abundance of each unique TCRbeta CDR3 rearrangement, sequence reads were collapsed and filtered. Productive Simpson clonality was computed per sample as the square root of Simpson's diversity index over productive rearrangements. This immuneACCESS table, as held by TCRdb, lists in-frame sequences with V and J called but not all clones. Of the missing ones, under half trace to an unresolved V gene in checked studies; the others have no known cause. The DNA was the basis for D and trimming; V, J and clone size are from that table. Here the sample has about 480,000 clones; roughly 90% occur a single time. The ten biggest clones cover about 4.5% of the sample.

As for this clone: The antigen it binds to is not known. The sample holds no much larger clone one base away, and base qualities are not on file.

Source material: peripheral blood. The source of this sequence is a woman aged 25 to 39 with acute or convalescent COVID-19.

The DNA sequence is TGTGCCAGCAAGGATCGGACGGGAGGTGAAGCTTTCTTT. The resulting protein is CASKDRTGGEAFF. This receptor chain uses TRBV27 and TRBJ1-1; the D gene cannot be named for sure. V is shortened by 7 bases, J by 7 bases, and the region joining them spans 16 bases. The CDR3 spans 13 residues, from the cysteine through the phenylalanine. Here the CDR3 DNA is all that survives: 39 bases in frame from base 1. CDR1 and CDR2, per the germline V gene (reference sequence), are MNHEY and SMNVEV.